Below are 32 T cell receptor beta chains sequenced from a single sample in a study of CD8 T cells in Susac syndrome. The RNA, 0.5 to 1 ug, was put through reverse transcription using random hexamers. TCRdb re-derived calls from the immunoSEQ multiplex PCR reads in MiXCR, one entry per CDR3 protein. This table holds roughly 140,000 distinct CDR3 sequences, approximately 95% found once. The sequencing input was CD4+ T cells from PBMCs. The source of these receptors is a human donor with Susac syndrome.

The chain combines TRBV21-1 with TRBJ1-1. TRBV21-1 has pseudogene status. The CDR3 extends over 13 amino acids. The CDR3: CASSKGGSYEAFF. As DNA, the CDR3 is TGTGCCAGCAGCAAAGGTGGCAGTTATGAAGCTTTCTTT.

This clonotype came up once. This sequence joins TRBV20-1 and TRBJ2-3, with 10 nucleotides matching TRBD2. Germline-derived CDR1 and CDR2 are DFQATT and SNEGSKA (reference sequence). V dropped 6 bases and J dropped 4; count of bases not matched to a gene: 10. The CDR3 has 15 residues. The CDR3 is CSAAIAGGIADTQYF. The CDR3, as DNA: TGCAGTGCCGCCATAGCGGGAGGAATCGCAGATACGCAGTATTTT.

This clonotype appeared a single time. This rearrangement joins TRBV3-1 to TRBJ2-7, with D unclear. The germline V gene encodes CDR1 LGHDT and CDR2 YNNKEL (reference sequence). This CDR3 has 14 residues. Trimming took off 2 bases at V and 3 bases at J, with 11 bases between the two ends. The DNA for the CDR3 is TGTGCCAGCAGCCAACCGTCTCACAGCTACGAGCAGTACTTC. Protein: CASSQPSHSYEQYF.

This sequence joins TRBV5-6 and TRBJ1-1; D is ambiguous. The ends were cut back, 4 bases at V and 0 bases at J, with 10 bases in the middle. This CDR3 region has 14 residues. The V gene's germline CDR1 is SGHDT and CDR2 YYEEEE. The CDR3 loop reads CASSLMDLNTEAFF. The CDR3 bases are TGTGCCAGCAGCCTGATGGACCTGAACACTGAAGCTTTCTTT.

V gene TRBV20-1 combines with J gene TRBJ2-7; 10 positions match TRBD1. V was clipped by 0 bases and J by 2 bases; unmatched bases: 4. Germline V gene lookup returns CDR1 DFQATT and CDR2 SNEGSKA (reference sequence). The CDR3 spans 15 residues. Here the CDR3 reads CSARDGTGVTYEQYF. In nucleotides, the CDR3 is TGCAGTGCTAGAGATGGGACAGGGGTTACCTACGAGCAGTACTTC.

This chain joins TRBV14 and TRBJ2-4; 7 nucleotides align to TRBD1. The CDR3 has 15 amino acids. In germline, CDR1 is SGHDN, CDR2 FVKESK. J gave up 5 bases and V 4 bases, and 8 bases lay outside the gene matches. The DNA for the CDR3 is TGTGCCAGCAGCCTACGACAGGGCTTGGAAAACATTCAGTACTTC. It codes for CASSLRQGLENIQYF.

The chain is built from TRBV6-4 and TRBJ2-5; 7 bases line up with TRBD2. Trimming cost V 4 bases and J 1 base; bases outside gene matches: 6. The CDR3 spans 15 residues. CDR1 MRHNA and CDR2 SNTAGT come from the germline V gene. CDR3 protein: CASSARASGQETQYF. For the CDR3, the DNA is TGTGCCAGCAGTGCAAGGGCTAGCGGCCAAGAGACCCAGTACTTC.

The chain has TRBV7-3 and TRBJ1-2, with 7 bases that match TRBD1. This CDR3 region has 13 residues. J was trimmed by 7 bases and V by 5 bases; bases with no gene match: 7. The V gene's germline CDR1 is SGHTA and CDR2 FQGTGA. The CDR3 coding sequence is TGTGCCAGCAGCCACGACAGGGACGGTGGCTACACCTTC. Translating gives CASSHDRDGGYTF.

V and J are TRBV7-3 and TRBJ2-1, with 8 bases aligning to TRBD2. CDR1 and CDR2 (germline): SGHTA, FQGTGA. The CDR3 loop spans 12 amino acids. The V gene end was trimmed by 3 bases and the J gene end by 8 bases; junction bases not matched to a gene: 0. CDR3 DNA: TGTGCCAGCAGCTTGACTAGCGATGAGCAGTTCTTC. Its translation: CASSLTSDEQFF.

This chain links TRBV12-3 or TRBV12-4 with TRBJ2-4; 14 bases are a match to TRBD2. The J segment lost 0 bases and the V segment lost 5 bases, leaving 9 bases of the junction unmatched. This CDR3 spans 19 amino acids. This CDR3 is CASSPRLAGGTLAKNIQYF. CDR3 nucleotides: TGTGCCAGCAGTCCTCGACTAGCGGGGGGGACGTTAGCCAAAAACATTCAGTACTTC.

The DNA of the CDR3 is TGTGCCAGCACCAGAGACAGGCCAGATACGCAGTATTTT. Translating gives CASTRDRPDTQYF. The chain is built from TRBV12-3 or TRBV12-4 and TRBJ2-3; D is possibly TRBD1 (6 bases). The ends were cut back, 7 bases at V and 4 bases at J, with 12 bases in the middle. CDR3 size: 13 residues.

V gene TRBV5-4 combines with J gene TRBJ2-7; TRBD1 matches at 7 bases. V lost 3 bases, J lost 5 bases, and 5 bases stayed unmatched. CDR3 length equals 13 residues. Per the germline V gene, CDR1 is SGHNT and CDR2 is YYREEE (reference sequence). CDR3 sequence reads: CASSSDRPHEQYF. CDR3 DNA: TGTGCCAGCAGCTCGGACAGGCCCCACGAGCAGTACTTC.

The chain uses TRBV20-1 and TRBJ2-7; D gene ambiguous. The V gene lost 6 bases and the J gene lost 2 bases, with 14 bases spanning the gap. CDR1 DFQATT and CDR2 SNEGSKA come from the germline V gene (reference sequence). The CDR3 consists of 13 residues. The CDR3 region is CSALVGSTYEQYF. The CDR3 DNA sequence: TGCAGTGCCCTAGTTGGCAGCACCTACGAGCAGTACTTC.

The chain recombines TRBV5-6 with TRBJ2-4; TRBD2 might be the D (5 bases). V shed 0 bases and J shed 8 bases, with 9 bases lying between them. Looked up from germline, CDR1 is SGHDT and CDR2 is YYEEEE. The CDR3 is 13 residues long. The CDR3 sequence: CASSLGTRDIQYF. CDR3 DNA: TGTGCCAGCAGCTTGGGGACTCGGGACATTCAGTACTTC.

The genes are TRBV19 and TRBJ2-1, with no clear D. The CDR3 spans 13 residues. Germline V lookup: CDR1 LNHDA, CDR2 SQIVND (reference sequence). The V end was cut by 6 bases, the J end by 1 base, with 7 bases between. CDR3 DNA sequence: TGTGCCAGTAGAACCTCGTCCTACAATGAGCAGTTCTTC. This encodes CASRTSSYNEQFF.

The V gene is TRBV6-5, the J gene TRBJ1-1, with 10 bases matching TRBD1. Germline V CDR1 and CDR2: MNHEY, SVGAGI. CDR3 size: 15 residues. V dropped 5 bases and J dropped 5; count of bases not matched to a gene: 8. The CDR3 nucleotides are TGTGCCAGCAGTCCCTCGGGACAGGGGTCGACTGAAGCTTTCTTT. The encoded protein is CASSPSGQGSTEAFF.

The gene calls are TRBV5-6 and TRBJ2-7; D is unresolved. The germline CDR1 and CDR2 sequences are SGHDT and YYEEEE. This CDR3 region has 13 residues. Trimming took off 0 bases at V and 2 bases at J, with 6 bases between the two ends. DNA of the CDR3: TGTGCCAGCAGCTTGGTGAGGACCTACGAGCAGTACTTC. This encodes CASSLVRTYEQYF.

The rearrangement uses TRBV7-2 and TRBJ2-1; 7 bases map to TRBD2. Germline values: CDR1 SGHTA, CDR2 FQGNSA. V dropped 5 bases and J dropped 8; count of bases not matched to a gene: 6. This CDR3 has 13 residues. The CDR3, as DNA: TGTGCCAGCAGCCCCGGACTAGGGGATGAGCAGTTCTTC. Translation gives CASSPGLGDEQFF.

The chain has TRBV20-1 and TRBJ2-5, with D perhaps TRBD1 (6 bases). The length of the CDR3 is 14 residues. V lost 3 bases, J lost 5 bases, and 16 bases lay in between. Germline V gene sequence: CDR1 DFQATT, CDR2 SNEGSKA (reference sequence). CDR3 residues: CSASATTGRETQYF. The CDR3 DNA reads as TGCAGTGCTAGCGCCACAACAGGGCGGGAGACCCAGTACTTC.

This clonotype was seen a single time. V and J are TRBV29-1 and TRBJ1-1; unclear D gene. The V gene lost 4 bases and the J gene lost 0 bases, with 15 bases spanning the gap. This CDR3 spans 15 amino acids. Germline CDR1 SQVTM, CDR2 ANQGSEA. The DNA of the CDR3 is TGCAGCGTTGTTCACCACGGCGGCATGAACACTGAAGCTTTCTTT. As protein: CSVVHHGGMNTEAFF.

The chain is built from TRBV28 and TRBJ1-4, with D hard to call. Per the germline V gene, CDR1 is MDHEN and CDR2 is SYDVKM. Trimming took 4 bases from V and 11 from J, leaving 8 bases between them. The CDR3 runs 11 residues. This chain's CDR3 is CASSSVEKLFF. The CDR3 region has the DNA TGTGCCAGCAGTTCGGTAGAGAAACTGTTTTTT. The full variable domain, with the rest looked up from reference TRBV28 and TRBJ1-4, is DVKVTQSSRYLVKRTGEKVFLECVQDMDHENMFWYRQDPGLGLRLIYFSYDVKMKEKGDIPEGYSVSREKKERFSLILESASTNQTSMYLCASSSVEKLFFGSGTQLSVL.

V is TRBV28 and J is TRBJ2-7; TRBD1 might be the D (5 bases). Germline loops: CDR1 MDHEN, CDR2 SYDVKM. This CDR3 has 15 residues. Trimming pared 3 bases from V and 3 bases from J, leaving 15 bases between. The CDR3 region is CASSLAGKEIYEQYF. CDR3 coding DNA: TGTGCCAGCAGTTTGGCAGGGAAGGAGATCTACGAGCAGTACTTC.

The chain is built from TRBV7-6 and TRBJ1-1; D is perhaps TRBD1 (6 bases). Germline values: CDR1 SGHVS, CDR2 FNYEAQ. Trimming removed 2 bases from V and 5 bases from J, with 15 bases in between. The CDR3 is made up of 15 amino acids. This chain's CDR3 is CASSLIGGQGTEAFF. The CDR3 region has the DNA TGTGCCAGCAGCTTAATCGGGGGCCAGGGGACTGAAGCTTTCTTT.

The CDR3 sequence is CASSSGTGNSPLHF. The CDR3 DNA reads TGCGCCAGCAGTTCCGGGACGGGAAATTCACCCCTCCACTTT. The rearrangement links TRBV5-1 to TRBJ1-6, with a tentative D call TRBD1 (5 bases). This CDR3 has 14 amino acids. Germline V gives CDR1 SGHRS, CDR2 YFSETQ. V dropped 5 bases and J dropped 7 bases, with 13 bases sitting between them.

This clonotype was seen only once. The chain carries TRBV11-2 and TRBJ2-1; TRBD2 matches at 14 bases. V gave up 6 bases and J gave up 7 bases; unmatched junction bases: 8. CDR1 is SGHAT and CDR2 is FQNNGV in the germline V gene. The CDR3 extends over 16 amino acids. The CDR3 sequence is CASRTSGRGYVNEQFF. DNA for the CDR3: TGTGCCAGCAGGACTAGCGGGAGGGGGTACGTAAATGAGCAGTTCTTC.

The chain links TRBV10-2 to TRBJ1-1, with D unclear. The V and J ends lost 7 bases and 2 bases respectively, with 11 bases between them. The CDR3 runs 13 residues. Germline values: CDR1 WSHSY, CDR2 SAAADI. CDR3 region: CASIRSLNTEAFF. The CDR3 DNA reads TGCGCCAGCATAAGATCCTTAAACACTGAAGCTTTCTTT.

This chain links TRBV6-5 with TRBJ1-3; no firm D call. CDR3 size: 15 residues. Germline loops: CDR1 MNHEY, CDR2 SVGAGI. The V and J ends lost 2 bases and 1 base respectively, with 9 bases between them. For the CDR3, the DNA is TGTGCCAGCAGTTACCGGGTCGGATCTGGAAACACCATATATTTT. Translating gives CASSYRVGSGNTIYF.

The J gene is TRBJ2-7, the V gene TRBV4-1; D could derive from TRBD1 or TRBD2 (5 bases each). Trimming removed 3 bases from V and 6 bases from J, with 24 bases in between. Germline CDR1 and CDR2: MGHRA and YSYEKL. This CDR3 region has 17 residues. CDR3 in DNA: TGCGCCAGCAGCCACCCCTCTGGACGGGGCTTAACCAGCGAGCAGTACTTC. It translates to CASSHPSGRGLTSEQYF.

The chain couples TRBV7-9 to TRBJ1-1, with D hard to call. CDR3 length: 11 amino acids. Germline values: CDR1 SEHNR, CDR2 FQNEAQ (reference sequence). Trimming shortened V by 2 bases and J by 8 bases, and 6 bases separated the two germline ends. The CDR3 reads CASSLQAEAFF. CDR3 nucleotides: TGTGCCAGCAGCTTACAGGCGGAAGCTTTCTTT.

This sequence joins TRBV7-3 and TRBJ2-1; D perhaps matches TRBD2 (5 bases). Germline CDR1 SGHTA, CDR2 FQGTGA. Trimming took 6 bases from V and 12 from J, leaving 18 bases between them. The CDR3 is made up of 13 amino acids. The chain's CDR3 is CASSGPSPEGQFF. The CDR3 DNA is TGTGCCAGCAGTGGCCCTAGCCCCGAGGGGCAGTTCTTC.

The chain has TRBV12-3 or TRBV12-4 and TRBJ2-2; TRBD2 might be the D (6 bases). With 3 bases removed from V and 0 bases from J, the gap between germline ends came to 8 bases. The length of the CDR3 is 15 residues. The CDR3 reads CASSFVAANTGELFF. The CDR3 DNA reads as TGTGCCAGCAGTTTCGTAGCGGCGAACACCGGGGAGCTGTTTTTT.

There are a few counts of this clonotype. The chain carries TRBV25-1 and TRBJ1-2; D gene uncertain. Between the trimmed V and J ends, which lost 3 bases and 4 bases, there was a span of 6 bases. The CDR3 is 12 residues long. Germline V gene lookup returns CDR1 MGHDK and CDR2 SYGVNS. DNA of the CDR3: TGTGCCAGCAGTGAGGTCCCCTATGGCTACACCTTC. It yields the protein CASSEVPYGYTF.